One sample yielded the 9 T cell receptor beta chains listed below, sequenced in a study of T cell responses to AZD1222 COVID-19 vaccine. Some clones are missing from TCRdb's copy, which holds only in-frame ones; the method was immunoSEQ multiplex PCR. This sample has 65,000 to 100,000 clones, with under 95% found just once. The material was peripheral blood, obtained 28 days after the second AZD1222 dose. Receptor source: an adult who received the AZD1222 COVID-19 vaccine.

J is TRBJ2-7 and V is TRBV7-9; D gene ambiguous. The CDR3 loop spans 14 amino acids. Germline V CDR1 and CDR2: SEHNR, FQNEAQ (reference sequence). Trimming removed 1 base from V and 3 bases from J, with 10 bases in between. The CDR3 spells CASSLGAASYEQYF. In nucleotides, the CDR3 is TGTGCCAGCAGCTTAGGGGCGGCCAGCTACGAGCAGTACTTC.

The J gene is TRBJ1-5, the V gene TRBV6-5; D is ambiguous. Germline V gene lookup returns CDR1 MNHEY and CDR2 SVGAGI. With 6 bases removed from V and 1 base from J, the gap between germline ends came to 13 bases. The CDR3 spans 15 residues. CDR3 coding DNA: TGTGCCAGCAGAAACATAGGACTGAGCAATCAGCCCCAGCATTTT. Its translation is CASRNIGLSNQPQHF.

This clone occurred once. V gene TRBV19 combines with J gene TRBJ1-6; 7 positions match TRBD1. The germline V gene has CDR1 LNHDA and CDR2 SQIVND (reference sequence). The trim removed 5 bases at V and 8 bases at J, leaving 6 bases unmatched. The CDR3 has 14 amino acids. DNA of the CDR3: TGTGCCAGTAGTCACAGGGGTAGGGATTCACCCCTCCACTTT. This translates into CASSHRGRDSPLHF.

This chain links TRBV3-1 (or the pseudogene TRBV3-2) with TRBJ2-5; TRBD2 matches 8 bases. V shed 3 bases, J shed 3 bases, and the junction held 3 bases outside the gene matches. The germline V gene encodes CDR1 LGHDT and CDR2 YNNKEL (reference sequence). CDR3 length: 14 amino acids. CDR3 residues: CASSHQAGEETQYF. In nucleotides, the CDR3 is TGTGCCAGCAGCCACCAAGCGGGGGAAGAGACCCAGTACTTC.

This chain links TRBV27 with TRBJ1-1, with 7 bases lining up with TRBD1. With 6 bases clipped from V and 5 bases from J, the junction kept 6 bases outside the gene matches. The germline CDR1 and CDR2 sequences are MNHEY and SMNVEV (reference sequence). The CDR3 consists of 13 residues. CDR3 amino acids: CASRTQGSTEAFF. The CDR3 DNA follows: TGTGCCAGCAGAACACAGGGGAGTACTGAAGCTTTCTTT.

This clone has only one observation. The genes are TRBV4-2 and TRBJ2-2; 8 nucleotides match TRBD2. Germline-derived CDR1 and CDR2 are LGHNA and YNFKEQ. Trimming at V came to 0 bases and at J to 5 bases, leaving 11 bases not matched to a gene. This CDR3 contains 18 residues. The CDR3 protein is CASSQDDPAGGVTGELFF. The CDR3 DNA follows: TGTGCCAGCAGCCAAGATGATCCTGCGGGAGGAGTGACCGGGGAGCTGTTTTTT.

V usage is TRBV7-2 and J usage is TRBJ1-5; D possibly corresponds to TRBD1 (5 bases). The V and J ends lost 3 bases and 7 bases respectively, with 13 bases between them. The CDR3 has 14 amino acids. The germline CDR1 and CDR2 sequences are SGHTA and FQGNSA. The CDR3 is CASSLIGGGQPQHF. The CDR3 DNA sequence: TGTGCCAGCAGCTTGATCGGGGGGGGACAGCCCCAGCATTTT.

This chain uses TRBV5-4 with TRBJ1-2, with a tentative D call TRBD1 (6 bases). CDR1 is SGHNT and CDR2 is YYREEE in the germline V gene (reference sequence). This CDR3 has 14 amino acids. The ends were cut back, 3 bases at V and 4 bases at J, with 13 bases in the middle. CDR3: CASSSEQGGYGYTF. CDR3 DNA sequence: TGTGCCAGCAGCTCGGAACAGGGTGGCTATGGCTACACCTTC.

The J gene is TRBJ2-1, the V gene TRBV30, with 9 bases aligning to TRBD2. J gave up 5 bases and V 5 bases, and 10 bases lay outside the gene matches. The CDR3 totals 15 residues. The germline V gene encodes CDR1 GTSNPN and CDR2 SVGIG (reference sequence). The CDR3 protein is CAWVPPGLAHNEQFF. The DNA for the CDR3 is TGTGCCTGGGTGCCCCCCGGACTAGCGCACAATGAGCAGTTCTTC.